Shown below are 20 T cell receptor beta chains from a single sample sequenced in a study of T cell responses to AZD1222 COVID-19 vaccine. The method was immunoSEQ multiplex PCR; TCRdb's version includes in-frame clones alone and lacks a portion of them. The data show about 100,000 clones, approximately 89% seen once. The specimen comprised peripheral blood, sampled on day 0 of MenACWY control vaccination. The receptors come from an adult in good health.

J is TRBJ1-6 and V is TRBV5-6; 8 bases match TRBD1. Germline V gene data show CDR1 as SGHDT and CDR2 as YYEEEE. The CDR3 loop spans 17 amino acids. Trimming took 1 base from V and 9 from J; bases not matched to a gene: 12. CDR3 in amino acids: CASSLIGPDRGGSPLHF. DNA for the CDR3: TGTGCCAGCAGCTTGATAGGCCCCGACAGGGGCGGTTCACCCCTCCACTTT.

This clone was seen a few times. This rearrangement joins TRBV4-2 to TRBJ2-1; 12 nucleotides agree with TRBD2. Germline values: CDR1 LGHNA, CDR2 YNFKEQ. The V and J ends lost 4 bases and 1 base, in that order; junction bases with no gene match: 5. The CDR3 length is 17 residues. CDR3 DNA sequence: TGTGCCAGCAGCCTCCGACTAGCGGGGGTTTCCTACAATGAGCAGTTCTTC. Translating gives CASSLRLAGVSYNEQFF.

CDR3 nucleotides: TGCGCCAGCAGCTTAGTCGGGGGAACGCCCGACAGGGGGACTGAAGCTTTCTTT. Translation gives CASSLVGGTPDRGTEAFF. The V gene is TRBV5-1, the J gene TRBJ1-1; 9 bases are shared with TRBD1. The junction had 16 bases not matched to a gene; V was cut back by 2 bases and J by 5 bases. Germline CDR1 reads SGHRS; CDR2 reads YFSETQ. The CDR3 is 18 residues long. Based on the CDR3 plus reference TRBV5-1 and TRBJ1-1, the full variable domain is KAGVTQTPRYLIKTRGQQVTLSCSPISGHRSVSWYQQTPGQGLQFLFEYFSETQRNKGNFPGRFSGRQFSNSRSEMNVSTLELGDSALYLCASSLVGGTPDRGTEAFFGQGTRLTVV.

The chain links TRBV28 to TRBJ1-1; D is possibly TRBD1 (6 bases). Per the germline V gene, CDR1 is MDHEN and CDR2 is SYDVKM. Trimming stripped 2 bases from V and 1 base from J, with 14 bases between. This CDR3 is 16 amino acids long. The DNA for the CDR3 is TGTGCCAGCAGTTTACTTCGGGGGGCGCGGAACACTGAAGCTTTCTTT. Its protein product is CASSLLRGARNTEAFF.

In this sample, this clone turned up a few times. V and J are TRBV4-1 and TRBJ1-6; the D gene is possibly TRBD1 (6 bases). CDR1 is MGHRA and CDR2 is YSYEKL in the germline V gene. Trimming removed 4 bases from V and 9 bases from J, with 16 bases in between. This CDR3 is 15 amino acids long. CDR3: CASSPGEGAGSPLHF. The CDR3 nucleotides are TGCGCCAGCAGCCCAGGGGAAGGGGCTGGTTCACCCCTCCACTTT.

This rearrangement joins TRBV27 to TRBJ1-1; no firm D call. This CDR3 has 17 amino acids. Germline CDR1 and CDR2: MNHEY and SMNVEV (reference sequence). V was pared by 6 bases and J by 1 base, with 21 bases between. The CDR3 is CASSPTGKGLGNTEAFF. The CDR3 nucleotides read TGTGCCAGCAGCCCGACGGGGAAGGGCTTGGGGAACACTGAAGCTTTCTTT.

This chain links TRBV24-1 with TRBJ1-5; a possible D gene is TRBD1 (6 bases). This CDR3 is 16 amino acids long. Germline CDR1 and CDR2: KGHDR and SFDVKD. V was shortened by 5 bases and J by 2 bases, with 15 bases between the two germline ends. Here the CDR3 DNA reads TGTGCCACCAGTGGTATTAAGGGGGTGGGCAATCAGCCCCAGCATTTT. Encoded protein: CATSGIKGVGNQPQHF.

The chain has TRBV19 and TRBJ1-5; possibly TRBD1 for D (5 bases). The CDR3 is made up of 15 amino acids. The V and J ends lost 10 bases and 1 base respectively, with 17 bases between them. Germline CDR1 and CDR2: LNHDA and SQIVND (reference sequence). CDR3 DNA sequence: TGTGCCACCCGGGACCGGGGGAACAGCAATCAGCCCCAGCATTTT. Translated, it gives CATRDRGNSNQPQHF.

V usage is TRBV11-2 and J usage is TRBJ2-1; 11 bases map to TRBD2. Germline CDR1 SGHAT, CDR2 FQNNGV. CDR3 length: 16 amino acids. Trimming removed 5 bases from V and 7 bases from J; junction bases left unmatched: 10. The CDR3 DNA follows: TGTGCCAGCAGCATCACTAGCGGGGGATGGGAGAATGAGCAGTTCTTC. Its protein product is CASSITSGGWENEQFF. Supplemented by reference TRBV11-2 and TRBJ2-1, the full variable domain reads EAGVAQSPRYKIIEKRQSVAFWCNPISGHATLYWYQQILGQGPKLLIQFQNNGVVDDSQLPKDRFSAERLKGVDSTLKIQPAKLEDSAVYLCASSITSGGWENEQFFGPGTRLTVL.

The chain is built from TRBV27 and TRBJ1-2; D possibly corresponds to TRBD1 (6 bases). This CDR3 has 16 residues. CDR1 and CDR2 from the germline V gene are MNHEY and SMNVEV (reference sequence). V shed 0 bases and J shed 5 bases, with 16 bases lying between them. The DNA for the CDR3 is TGTGCCAGCAGTTTATCTAGGGGGACCGATCTGTATGGCTACACCTTC. Residues: CASSLSRGTDLYGYTF.

The rearrangement joins TRBV10-3 to TRBJ2-2; 9 bases line up with TRBD1. This CDR3 contains 16 residues. In germline, CDR1 is ENHRY, CDR2 SYGVKD. V gave up 4 bases and J gave up 8 bases; unmatched junction bases: 11. CDR3 nucleotide sequence: TGTGCCATCAGTGGATCGGCGGGGACAGGGAATGGGGAGCTGTTTTTT. Translating gives CAISGSAGTGNGELFF.

This clone was found a few times. The rearrangement uses TRBV6-5 and TRBJ1-1, with TRBD1 matching over 11 bases. Trimming at V came to 0 bases and at J to 4 bases, leaving 4 bases not matched to a gene. Germline V gene lookup returns CDR1 MNHEY and CDR2 SVGAGI. The CDR3 sequence is 16 residues long. The CDR3, as DNA: TGTGCCAGCAGTTACTCGACCGGGACAGGGGGCACTGAAGCTTTCTTT. Translating it yields CASSYSTGTGGTEAFF.

The chain has TRBV11-2 and TRBJ2-2; no reliable D call. The V gene's germline CDR1 is SGHAT and CDR2 FQNNGV. This CDR3 has 17 amino acids. Between the trimmed V and J ends, which lost 0 bases and 6 bases, there was a span of 17 bases. The CDR3 sequence: CASSLDLAAGSPGELFF. The CDR3 nucleotides are TGTGCCAGCAGCTTAGATCTTGCAGCTGGATCCCCCGGGGAGCTGTTTTTT.

The chain is built from TRBV7-2 and TRBJ2-7; possibly TRBD2 for D (5 bases). V was pared by 0 bases and J by 6 bases, with 9 bases between. CDR1 SGHTA and CDR2 FQGNSA come from the germline V gene. The CDR3 has 13 residues. CDR3 loop: CASSLARGSEQYF. In DNA, the CDR3 is TGTGCCAGCAGCTTAGCGAGAGGGTCCGAGCAGTACTTC.

The V call is TRBV23-1, the J call TRBJ1-5, with D unclear. TRBV23-1 is treated as an ORF (open reading frame) with a function not yet certain. Trimming left V 6 bases short and J 0 bases short, with 9 bases between. The CDR3 is 14 amino acids. In nucleotides, the CDR3 is TGCGCCAGCAGAGTCCTGCTTAGCAATCAGCCCCAGCATTTT. Translating it yields CASRVLLSNQPQHF.

This chain links TRBV12-5 with TRBJ2-2; 12 nucleotides align to TRBD1. Germline CDR1 is LGHNT and CDR2 is FRNRAP. This CDR3 has 16 amino acids. V was pared by 2 bases and J by 7 bases, with 5 bases of the junction left unmatched. The CDR3 DNA follows: TGTGCTAGTGGTTTGCCCGGGACAGGGGGCATCGGGGAGCTGTTTTTT. Translation: CASGLPGTGGIGELFF.

V and J are TRBV7-9 and TRBJ1-6, with D tentatively TRBD1 (6 bases). The CDR3 is made up of 14 amino acids. CDR1 is SEHNR and CDR2 is FQNEAQ in the germline V gene (reference sequence). Trimming cost V 3 bases and J 9 bases, with 12 bases left between them. Here the CDR3 reads CASSLGRGLSPLHF. In DNA form, the CDR3 reads TGTGCCAGCAGCTTGGGCAGGGGCCTTTCACCCCTCCACTTT.

The genes are TRBV5-4 and TRBJ1-1; 7 bases are a match to TRBD1. The germline gives CDR1 SGHNT, CDR2 YYREEE (reference sequence). The junction had 8 bases not matched to a gene; V was cut back by 4 bases and J by 11 bases. The CDR3 spans 12 residues. The CDR3 nucleotides read TGTGCCAGCAGCCGCCAACAGGGGAGGGCTTTCTTT. It translates to CASSRQQGRAFF.

The genes are TRBV10-3 and TRBJ2-7, with 9 bases aligning to TRBD1. Trimming took 4 bases from V and 7 from J; bases not matched to a gene: 14. The CDR3 is 16 amino acids. Germline V gene data show CDR1 as ENHRY and CDR2 as SYGVKD. The CDR3: CAISGGSGTGIEEQYF. CDR3 DNA: TGTGCCATCAGTGGGGGTTCGGGGACAGGGATCGAAGAGCAGTACTTC.

The rearrangement uses TRBV7-2 and TRBJ1-3; the D is unclear. The V end was cut by 4 bases, the J end by 6 bases, with 10 bases between. The CDR3 consists of 13 residues. Germline V CDR1 and CDR2: SGHTA, FQGNSA. The CDR3 DNA follows: TGTGCCAGCAGCTCCCGAACCCCAAACACCATATATTTT. As protein: CASSSRTPNTIYF.